The T cell receptor beta chain under discussion was sequenced for a study of CD8 T cells in Susac syndrome. Whole-study results and caveats: TCR sequencing and HLA analysis covered a relatively small number of individuals. The CD4+ T cell repertoires, which came from Susac syndrome patients, showed no sign of clonal expansion.

Reverse transcription of roughly 0.45 to 1 ug RNA used random hexamers. TCRdb re-called the immunoSEQ multiplex PCR reads through MiXCR, storing one row per CDR3 protein. Of some 180,000 distinct CDR3 sequences in the sample, 75% to 95% were seen once. The CDR3 is 15 amino acids. The V end lost 1 base, the J end lost 4 bases, and 14 bases lay between the germline ends. The germline CDR1 and CDR2 sequences are MGHRA and YSYEKL. Of note for this clonotype: Its matching antigen is unknown.

The J gene is TRBJ2-7, the V gene TRBV4-1; D perhaps matches TRBD2 (5 bases). Source material: CD4+ T cells from PBMCs. This TCR was sampled from a human donor with Susac syndrome. The CDR3 DNA is TGCGCCAGCAGCCAAGCCTTTATCCCGGGGTACGAGCAGTACTTC. It yields the protein CASSQAFIPGYEQYF.